These T cell receptor beta chains were read from a single sample in a study of T cell changes during pregnancy in multiple sclerosis. TCRdb keeps only in-frame clones here, not all; method: immunoSEQ multiplex PCR. The sample records around 70,000 clones, approximately 90% being singletons. Sample: peripheral blood, taken in the second trimester of pregnancy. These TCRs come from a female donor in good health, enrolled as a control in a pregnancy study. The CDR3 runs from the conserved cysteine through the conserved F or W. D genes are given only for firm matches. Rows may omit the clone size; those that give it use once, few, many or a size class.

D	size	V	length	J	DNA	CDR3
TRBD1	-	TRBV4-1	13	TRBJ1-4	TGCGCCAGCAGCCAATTTACGACAGGGCAACTGTTTTTT	CASSQFTTGQLFF
-	-	TRBV9	14	TRBJ2-7	TGTGCCAGCAGCCCCGCAAGGGGCTCCTACGAGCAGTACTTC	CASSPARGSYEQYF
-	-	TRBV6-1	15	TRBJ2-2	TGTGCCAGCAGTAAAACAGGGTATATCACCGGGGAGCTGTTTTTT	CASSKTGYITGELFF
-	-	TRBV18	13	TRBJ1-1	TGTGCCAGCTCCCAAAGAGAGAACACTGAAGCTTTCTTT	CASSQRENTEAFF
-	-	TRBV11-2	17	TRBJ1-6	TGTGCCAGCAGCTTAGACCCAACAGGGTTGGGAAATTCACCCCTCCACTTT	CASSLDPTGLGNSPLHF
-	-	TRBV5-1	13	TRBJ1-2	TGCGCCAGCGGCATACAGGGTGACTATGGCTACACCTTC	CASGIQGDYGYTF
TRBD1	-	TRBV29-1	17	TRBJ2-7	TGCAGCGTCCGGGGACAGAAGGGTTCGTTGGGTGGGCACGAGCAGTACTTC	CSVRGQKGSLGGHEQYF
-	-	TRBV28	14	TRBJ1-6	TGTGCCAGCAGTACGACACGGGAGGCTTCACCCCTCCACTTT	CASSTTREASPLHF
TRBD2	-	TRBV18	16	TRBJ2-2	TGTGCCAGCTCACCCCCCGGCGGGGGAAGGACCGGGGAGCTGTTTTTT	CASSPPGGGRTGELFF
TRBD1	-	TRBV11-1	15	TRBJ2-2	TGTGCCAGCACTGCGAGACAGGGGAACACCGGGGAGCTGTTTTTT	CASTARQGNTGELFF
-	-	TRBV5-1	15	TRBJ2-1	TGCGCCAGCAGCGATACAGGGAGCTCCTACAATGAGCAGTTCTTC	CASSDTGSSYNEQFF
-	-	TRBV6-5	14	TRBJ2-3	TGTGCCAGCAGTACGCTAGAACGATGGGATACGCAGTATTTT	CASSTLERWDTQYF
-	-	TRBV5-4	15	TRBJ2-2	TGTGCACACAACGGGCCTAGCGCTACCACCGGGGAGCTGTTTTTT	CAHNGPSATTGELFF
TRBD1	-	TRBV2	18	TRBJ2-6	TGTGCCAGCGGGGGGACAGGGATTACGGGGATGGGGGCCAACGTCCTGACTTTC	CASGGTGITGMGANVLTF
-	-	TRBV7-2	14	TRBJ2-3	TGTGCCAGCAGCTTAGGGTACTATGCAGATACGCAGTATTTT	CASSLGYYADTQYF
-	-	TRBV9	15	TRBJ1-1	TGTGCCAGCAGCACATCCGGGACTGTGAACACTGAAGCTTTCTTT	CASSTSGTVNTEAFF
-	once	TRBV27	14	TRBJ1-2	TGTGCCAGCCGTTATCGCGGTGGTCAAAACGGCTACACCTTC	CASRYRGGQNGYTF
TRBD1	-	TRBV6-1	13	TRBJ2-1	TGTGCCAGCAGTGTACCAGGGGGCTATGAGCAGTTCTTC	CASSVPGGYEQFF
-	-	TRBV7-9	13	TRBJ2-7	TGTGCCAGCAGCCATGACAGCTCCTACGAGCAGTACTTC	CASSHDSSYEQYF
TRBD1	-	TRBV20-1	11	TRBJ2-1	TGCAGTGCGCCCCAGGGGGCTGAGCAGTTCTTC	CSAPQGAEQFF
TRBD1	-	TRBV15	14	TRBJ1-1	TGTGCCACCAGCAGAGACGGACAGGGGAGGGAAGCTTTCTTT	CATSRDGQGREAFF
-	-	TRBV18	15	TRBJ1-1	TGTGCCAGCTCACCACCGGAGGGGCTGAACACTGAAGCTTTCTTT	CASSPPEGLNTEAFF
-	-	TRBV27	11	TRBJ1-1	TGTGCCAGCAGGCGGGGGGGGGAAGCTTTCTTT	CASRRGGEAFF
TRBD1	-	TRBV30	12	TRBJ1-2	TGTGCCTGGGGACAGGGTACCTATGGCTACACCTTC	CAWGQGTYGYTF
TRBD1	-	TRBV7-2	14	TRBJ1-5	TGTGCCAGCAGTCCCGACAGGGGAGGTCAGCCCCAGCATTTT	CASSPDRGGQPQHF
TRBD1	-	TRBV7-2	12	TRBJ1-2	TGTGCCAGCAGCCCGACAGGGGTAGGCTACACCTTC	CASSPTGVGYTF
-	-	TRBV5-8	16	TRBJ2-7	TGTGCCAGCAGCTTGGACAAGCAAGCGAGGTCCTACGAGCAGTACTTC	CASSLDKQARSYEQYF
TRBD2	-	TRBV4-3	18	TRBJ2-5	TGCGCCAGCAGCCAAGACCCTCCGGGCGGGGGGTACCAAGAGACCCAGTACTTC	CASSQDPPGGGYQETQYF
-	-	TRBV5-3	17	TRBJ2-2	TGTGCCAGAAGCTGGGCCGGGACTTTGTATGGCACCGGGGAGCTGTTTTTT	CARSWAGTLYGTGELFF
-	-	TRBV18	16	TRBJ1-3	TGTGCCAGCTCACCAAAAGGGCGGGTGACCGGAAACACCATATATTTT	CASSPKGRVTGNTIYF
TRBD1	-	TRBV2	17	TRBJ2-3	TGTGCCAGCAGGGGGTTTAGATGGGACAGGGGGGAAGATACGCAGTATTTT	CASRGFRWDRGEDTQYF
TRBD1	-	TRBV2	12	TRBJ2-1	TGTGCCAGCATAACAGGGGCCAATGAGCAGTTCTTC	CASITGANEQFF
-	-	TRBV4-3	15	TRBJ1-6	TGCGCCAGCAGCCAAATGACTGGTGATAATTCACCCCTCCACTTT	CASSQMTGDNSPLHF
-	-	TRBV6-5	15	TRBJ2-7	TGTGCCAGCAGTGTTGCAGAAACTAGCTCCTACGAGCAGTACTTC	CASSVAETSSYEQYF
TRBD1	-	TRBV4-3	14	TRBJ1-2	TGCGCCAGCAGCCAGGACAGGTGGAACTATGGCTACACCTTC	CASSQDRWNYGYTF
-	-	TRBV20-1	10	TRBJ2-3	TGCATCAGAAGCACAGATACGCAGTATTTT	CIRSTDTQYF
TRBD1	-	TRBV7-6	15	TRBJ1-3	TGTGCCAGCAGCCCGGGACAGACCTCTGGAAACACCATATATTTT	CASSPGQTSGNTIYF
TRBD2	-	TRBV28	16	TRBJ2-3	TGTGCCAGCAGTGCCCCGACTAGCGGAATAACAGATACGCAGTATTTT	CASSAPTSGITDTQYF
-	-	TRBV6-6	16	TRBJ1-1	TGTGCCAGCAGTTACAGGCGTGCAGGGTCGAACACTGAAGCTTTCTTT	CASSYRRAGSNTEAFF
TRBD1	-	TRBV7-6	15	TRBJ2-5	TGTGCCAGCAGCTCCGACAGGGGGCGACGGGAGACCCAGTACTTC	CASSSDRGRRETQYF
-	-	TRBV5-6	12	TRBJ2-2	TGTGCCAGCAGCTTGTACGGCGGGGAGCTGTTTTTT	CASSLYGGELFF